The 30 T cell receptor beta chains below come from one sample, sequenced in a study of OX40 agonist ivuxolimab in advanced cancers. TCRdb keeps only in-frame clones here, not all; method: immunoSEQ multiplex PCR. The repertoire includes 55,000 to 80,000 clones, just under 85% of them detected once, and roughly 9.8% sits in the top ten. Sample: CD4+ or CD8+ T cells sorted from blood, taken in a trial of the OX40 agonist ivuxolimab. The receptors here all came from an adult with an advanced solid tumor such as melanoma, head and neck, liver or kidney cancer.

The chain recombines TRBV9 with TRBJ1-1; D is unclear. This CDR3 has 13 residues. V was clipped by 3 bases and J by 7 bases, with 13 bases between them. Germline V gives CDR1 SGDLS, CDR2 YYNGEE. The CDR3 region is CASSAGPSDEAFF. DNA of the CDR3: TGTGCCAGCAGCGCCGGGCCGTCCGATGAAGCTTTCTTT.

The V and J genes are TRBV5-4 and TRBJ2-1; perhaps D is TRBD1 or TRBD2 (5 bases each). V gave up 0 bases and J gave up 6 bases, with 13 bases separating them. The germline CDR1 and CDR2 sequences are SGHNT and YYREEE (reference sequence). CDR3 length: 15 amino acids. The CDR3 nucleotides are TGTGCCAGCAGCTTGGAAAGGTCGGGGCTCAATGAGCAGTTCTTC. Translated, it gives CASSLERSGLNEQFF.

The gene calls are TRBV10-2 and TRBJ2-7; possibly TRBD2 for D (6 bases). The V gene lost 5 bases and the J gene lost 0 bases, with 11 bases spanning the gap. Germline V gives CDR1 WSHSY, CDR2 SAAADI. CDR3 length: 14 amino acids. In DNA, the CDR3 is TGCGCCAGCAGTAGTCTAGCGCTCTCCTACGAGCAGTACTTC. Its translation is CASSSLALSYEQYF.

This chain links TRBV7-3 with TRBJ2-7; D might be TRBD1 (6 bases). The length of the CDR3 is 18 residues. V shed 2 bases and J shed 6 bases, with 26 bases lying between them. The germline gives CDR1 SGHTA, CDR2 FQGTGA. As DNA, the CDR3 is TGTGCCAGCAGCTTACAATCTCTCTCAGGGGCTTGGAAGGGCGAGCAGTACTTC. It codes for CASSLQSLSGAWKGEQYF.

This clone occurred a few times. This chain links TRBV4-1 with TRBJ1-2, with D possibly TRBD1 on 6 matching bases. The CDR3 sequence is 14 residues long. The V end was cut by 3 bases, the J end by 5 bases, with 13 bases between. In germline, CDR1 is MGHRA, CDR2 YSYEKL. The CDR3, as DNA: TGCGCCAGCAGCCATGACGACAGGACTTATGGCTACACCTTC. Translating gives CASSHDDRTYGYTF.

The chain combines TRBV9 with TRBJ2-1, with D possibly TRBD2 on 6 matching bases. Per the germline V gene, CDR1 is SGDLS and CDR2 is YYNGEE. This CDR3 is 15 amino acids long. V was clipped by 3 bases and J by 5 bases, with 15 bases between them. The CDR3 DNA reads as TGTGCCAGCAGCGCCTCCCCGGGAGTTGACAATGAGCAGTTCTTC. This gives the protein CASSASPGVDNEQFF.

V and J are TRBV2 and TRBJ2-1; 8 positions agree with TRBD1. The J segment lost 7 bases and the V segment lost 6 bases, leaving 8 bases of the junction unmatched. The germline gives CDR1 SNHLY, CDR2 FYNNEI. The CDR3 contains 14 residues. The CDR3 sequence: CASSAGGAWNEQFF. CDR3 DNA: TGTGCCAGCAGCGCAGGGGGCGCATGGAATGAGCAGTTCTTC. Drawing the rest from reference TRBV2 and TRBJ2-1, the complete variable domain is EPEVTQTPSHQVTQMGQEVILRCVPISNHLYFYWYRQILGQKVEFLVSFYNNEISEKSEIFDDQFSVERPDGSNFTLKIRSTKLEDSAMYFCASSAGGAWNEQFFGPGTRLTVL.

The chain carries TRBV5-1 and TRBJ1-6, with D possibly matching TRBD1 (6 bases). The ends were cut back, 2 bases at V and 0 bases at J, with 9 bases in the middle. Looked up from germline, CDR1 is SGHRS and CDR2 is YFSETQ. The CDR3 spans 16 residues. The chain's CDR3 is CASSLTGSSYNSPLHF. Here the CDR3 DNA reads TGCGCCAGCAGCTTAACAGGGAGCTCCTATAATTCACCCCTCCACTTT. The variable domain in full, with the rest retrieved from reference TRBV5-1 and TRBJ1-6, is KAGVTQTPRYLIKTRGQQVTLSCSPISGHRSVSWYQQTPGQGLQFLFEYFSETQRNKGNFPGRFSGRQFSNSRSEMNVSTLELGDSALYLCASSLTGSSYNSPLHFGNGTRLTVT.

The CDR3 DNA is TGTGCCAGCAGTTACTCAGGGTTTCATACGCAGTATTTT. Its translation: CASSYSGFHTQYF. This chain connects TRBV6-5 to TRBJ2-3; no clear D. The CDR3 is 13 amino acids. Looked up from germline, CDR1 is MNHEY and CDR2 is SVGAGI. V lost 0 bases and J lost 7, with 8 bases in between.

J is TRBJ1-1 and V is TRBV6-5; D may be TRBD1 (5 bases). The V gene's germline CDR1 is MNHEY and CDR2 SVGAGI. The CDR3 has 12 amino acids. V lost 4 bases and J lost 6, with 9 bases in between. The CDR3 nucleotides are TGTGCCAGCAGTTCGACAGTTGCTGAAGCTTTCTTT. Translation: CASSSTVAEAFF.

This sequence joins TRBV5-1 and TRBJ2-5, with 10 bases lining up with TRBD2. This CDR3 region has 16 residues. V was pared by 1 base and J by 0 bases, with 3 bases of the junction left unmatched. The germline V gene encodes CDR1 SGHRS and CDR2 YFSETQ. CDR3 amino acids: CASSLQRGGNQETQYF. DNA of the CDR3: TGCGCCAGCAGCTTGCAGCGGGGGGGGAACCAAGAGACCCAGTACTTC.

Only a few counts were recorded for this clone. The genes are TRBV6-5 and TRBJ1-6; no clear D. V was pared by 8 bases and J by 0 bases, with 11 bases between. The CDR3 is 15 amino acids. Germline loops: CDR1 MNHEY, CDR2 SVGAGI. The DNA of the CDR3 is TGTGCCAGCCGCGGTCTCCCCTCCTATAATTCACCCCTCCACTTT. It translates to CASRGLPSYNSPLHF.

This chain connects TRBV19 to TRBJ1-3, with D tentatively TRBD1 (6 bases). Trimming shortened V by 3 bases and J by 0 bases, and 15 bases separated the two germline ends. Per germline, CDR1 LNHDA and CDR2 SQIVND (reference sequence). The CDR3 extends over 17 amino acids. The DNA of the CDR3 is TGTGCCAGTAGTATCGTCGGCTGGACAGTCTCTGGAAACACCATATATTTT. This translates into CASSIVGWTVSGNTIYF.

The chain joins TRBV11-3 to TRBJ2-5; D remains ambiguous. The ends were cut back, 2 bases at V and 2 bases at J, with 9 bases in the middle. CDR3 length: 14 residues. In germline, CDR1 is SGHNT, CDR2 YENEEA. The CDR3 sequence: CASSLNSQQETQYF. CDR3 sequence (DNA): TGTGCCAGCAGCTTAAACAGCCAACAAGAGACCCAGTACTTC.

The CDR3 bases are TGCAGTGCTAGGAGAGGGGAAGAGCAGTACTTC. It translates to CSARRGEEQYF. The chain carries TRBV20-1 and TRBJ2-7; D might be TRBD1 or TRBD2, each matching 5 bases. Per the germline V gene, CDR1 is DFQATT and CDR2 is SNEGSKA (reference sequence). The V end was cut by 3 bases, the J end by 7 bases, with 10 bases between. The length of the CDR3 is 11 residues.

The chain carries TRBV11-2 and TRBJ1-4; D is possibly TRBD1 (5 bases). CDR3 length: 15 residues. Trimming cost V 6 bases and J 5 bases, with 16 bases left between them. Per the germline V gene, CDR1 is SGHAT and CDR2 is FQNNGV. The DNA for the CDR3 is TGTGCCAGCAGTTGGGGTACCGGACACAATGAAAAACTGTTTTTT. It translates to CASSWGTGHNEKLFF. Full variable domain (outside the CDR3, taken from reference TRBV11-2 and TRBJ1-4): EAGVAQSPRYKIIEKRQSVAFWCNPISGHATLYWYQQILGQGPKLLIQFQNNGVVDDSQLPKDRFSAERLKGVDSTLKIQPAKLEDSAVYLCASSWGTGHNEKLFFGSGTQLSVL.

J is TRBJ2-5 and V is TRBV2, with D possibly being TRBD2 (5 bases). V was cut by 6 bases and J by 0 bases, with 8 bases left in between. CDR1 is SNHLY and CDR2 is FYNNEI in the germline V gene. The CDR3 spans 13 residues. The CDR3 DNA is TGTGCCAGCAGGAGGGAAAACCAAGAGACCCAGTACTTC. It is translated as CASRRENQETQYF. The variable domain in full, completed from reference TRBV2 and TRBJ2-5, reads EPEVTQTPSHQVTQMGQEVILRCVPISNHLYFYWYRQILGQKVEFLVSFYNNEISEKSEIFDDQFSVERPDGSNFTLKIRSTKLEDSAMYFCASRRENQETQYFGPGTRLLVL.

This chain links TRBV7-8 with TRBJ1-2; D may be TRBD1 (5 bases). From germline, CDR1 is SGHVS and CDR2 FQNEAQ. Trimming took 4 bases from V and 4 from J, leaving 19 bases between them. CDR3 size: 16 residues. The CDR3 nucleotides read TGTGCCAGCAGCTCGAGCCGTGACAGTTCATTCTATGGCTACACCTTC. This translates into CASSSSRDSSFYGYTF. The whole variable domain, filled in from reference TRBV7-8 and TRBJ1-2, reads GAGVSQSPRYKVAKRGQDVALRCDPISGHVSLFWYQQALGQGPEFLTYFQNEAQLDKSGLPSDRFFAERPEGSVSTLKIQRTQQEDSAVYLCASSSSRDSSFYGYTFGSGTRLTVV.

This sequence joins TRBV4-3 and TRBJ2-5, with D perhaps TRBD2 (5 bases). The J call is doubtful: the DNA matches TRBJ2-7 better. The CDR3 is 14 residues long. CDR1 LGHNA and CDR2 YSLEER come from the germline V gene. In DNA form, the CDR3 reads TGCGCCAGCAGCCAAAACGGGGACTCCTACGAGCAGTACTTC. As protein: CASSQNGDSYEQYF.

The chain links TRBV2 to TRBJ2-7; tentatively, D is TRBD2 (6 bases). The CDR3 has 17 residues. V lost 4 bases and J lost 2, with 21 bases in between. Germline values: CDR1 SNHLY, CDR2 FYNNEI. In DNA, the CDR3 is TGTGCCAGCAGTGGGGGGTTGGCGGGAACAGGAACCTACGAGCAGTACTTC. As protein: CASSGGLAGTGTYEQYF.

This clone was picked up a small number of times. The chain recombines TRBV2 with TRBJ1-6; possible D gene TRBD1, 5 bases. Germline V gives CDR1 SNHLY, CDR2 FYNNEI. Trimming left V 0 bases short and J 15 bases short, with 15 bases between. The CDR3 contains 14 residues. The CDR3 loop is CASSEAGTPARLHF. The CDR3 region has the DNA TGTGCCAGCAGTGAAGCTGGGACCCCCGCGCGCCTCCACTTT.

The chain links TRBV10-2 to TRBJ1-6, with 8 bases matching TRBD1. V dropped 6 bases and J dropped 12; count of bases not matched to a gene: 13. The CDR3 consists of 15 residues. The germline V gene has CDR1 WSHSY and CDR2 SAAADI. As DNA, the CDR3 is TGCGCCAGCAGGCAAACAGGGGGGAGATTCGAACCCCTCCACTTT. It translates to CASRQTGGRFEPLHF.

V is TRBV19 and J is TRBJ1-5; 8 positions agree with TRBD1. The germline V gene has CDR1 LNHDA and CDR2 SQIVND (reference sequence). This CDR3 spans 17 amino acids. Trimming at V came to 5 bases and at J to 1 base, leaving 10 bases not matched to a gene. In DNA form, the CDR3 reads TGTGCCAGTAGTTCCGGACAGGGAGGGAAAAGCAATCAGCCCCAGCATTTT. Protein: CASSSGQGGKSNQPQHF.

The chain recombines TRBV5-1 with TRBJ2-1; D may be TRBD2 (6 bases). Germline CDR1 is SGHRS and CDR2 is YFSETQ. Trimming removed 7 bases at V and 6 bases at J, with 14 bases between. CDR3 length equals 13 residues. The CDR3 is CASRPQGGNEQFF. CDR3 in DNA: TGCGCCAGCCGCCCTCAGGGAGGCAATGAGCAGTTCTTC.

The chain joins TRBV6-6 to TRBJ2-7; weak D call: TRBD1 (6 bases). The germline V gene encodes CDR1 MNHNY and CDR2 SVGAGI (reference sequence). The length of the CDR3 is 14 residues. Trimming removed 4 bases from V and 2 bases from J, with 12 bases in between. The CDR3 bases are TGTGCCAGCAGTTTCCGGGACATACCCTACGAGCAGTACTTC. It yields the protein CASSFRDIPYEQYF.

The chain is built from TRBV7-9 and TRBJ2-1; TRBD2 matches 12 bases. J was trimmed by 8 bases and V by 5 bases; bases with no gene match: 13. CDR3 length equals 17 residues. Germline V gene sequence: CDR1 SEHNR, CDR2 FQNEAQ (reference sequence). The CDR3 loop reads CASSPRLTSGSGYEQFF. The DNA of the CDR3 is TGTGCCAGCAGCCCAAGACTGACTAGCGGGAGTGGCTATGAGCAGTTCTTC.

This clone was seen a single time. The rearrangement links TRBV7-2 to TRBJ1-2; 7 bases match TRBD1. The CDR3 runs to 13 residues. CDR1 SGHTA and CDR2 FQGNSA come from the germline V gene. Trimming took 2 bases from V and 7 from J; bases not matched to a gene: 4. CDR3 residues: CASSLTPGGGYTF. As DNA, the CDR3 is TGTGCCAGCAGCTTAACCCCAGGGGGTGGCTACACCTTC. The variable domain in full, completed from reference TRBV7-2 and TRBJ1-2, reads GAGVSQSPSNKVTEKGKDVELRCDPISGHTALYWYRQSLGQGLEFLIYFQGNSAPDKSGLPSDRFSAERTGGSVSTLTIQRTQQEDSAVYLCASSLTPGGGYTFGSGTRLTVV.

The J gene is TRBJ2-1, the V gene TRBV5-8; D is unclear. V was shortened by 0 bases and J by 2 bases, with 9 bases between the two germline ends. The CDR3 contains 15 residues. Germline CDR1 SGHTS, CDR2 YDEGEE. CDR3 DNA sequence: TGTGCCAGCAGCTTGGCAGTTTTCACCTACAATGAGCAGTTCTTC. It is translated as CASSLAVFTYNEQFF. Using reference TRBV5-8 and TRBJ2-1 for the parts outside the CDR3, the full variable domain is EAGVTQSPTHLIKTRGQQATLRCSPISGHTSVYWYQQALGLGLQFLLWYDEGEERNRGNFPPRFSGRQFPNYSSELNVNALELEDSALYLCASSLAVFTYNEQFFGPGTRLTVL.

The chain joins TRBV20-1 to TRBJ1-2; D is unclear. Germline CDR1 DFQATT, CDR2 SNEGSKA (reference sequence). The CDR3 consists of 10 residues. Trimming stripped 3 bases from V and 7 bases from J, with 6 bases between. This CDR3 is CSARGIGYTF. The DNA for the CDR3 is TGCAGTGCTAGGGGTATTGGCTACACCTTC.

The J gene is TRBJ1-3, the V gene TRBV6-5, with D hard to call. Per germline, CDR1 MNHEY and CDR2 SVGAGI. Trimming pared 6 bases from V and 0 bases from J, leaving 6 bases between. CDR3 length: 13 residues. The CDR3 spells CASRDVSGNTIYF. CDR3 DNA sequence: TGTGCCAGCAGGGACGTCTCTGGAAACACCATATATTTT.